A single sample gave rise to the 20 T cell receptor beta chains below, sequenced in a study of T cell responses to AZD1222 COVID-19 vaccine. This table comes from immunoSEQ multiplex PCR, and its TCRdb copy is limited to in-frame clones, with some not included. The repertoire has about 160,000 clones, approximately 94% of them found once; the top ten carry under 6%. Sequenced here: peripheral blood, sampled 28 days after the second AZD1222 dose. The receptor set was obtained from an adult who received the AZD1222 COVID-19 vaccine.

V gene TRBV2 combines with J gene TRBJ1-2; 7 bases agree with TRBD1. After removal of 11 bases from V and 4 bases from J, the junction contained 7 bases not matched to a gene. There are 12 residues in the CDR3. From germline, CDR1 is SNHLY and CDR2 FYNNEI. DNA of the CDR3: TGTGCCCGACAGGGCGCAGGCTATGGCTACACCTTC. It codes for CARQGAGYGYTF.

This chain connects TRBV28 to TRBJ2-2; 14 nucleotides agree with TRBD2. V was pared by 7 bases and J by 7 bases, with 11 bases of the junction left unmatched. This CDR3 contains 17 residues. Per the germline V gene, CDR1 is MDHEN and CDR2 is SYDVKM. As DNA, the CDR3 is TGTGCCAGCACCACTAGACTAGCGGGAGGGCAAGGCGGGGAGCTGTTTTTT. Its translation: CASTTRLAGGQGGELFF.

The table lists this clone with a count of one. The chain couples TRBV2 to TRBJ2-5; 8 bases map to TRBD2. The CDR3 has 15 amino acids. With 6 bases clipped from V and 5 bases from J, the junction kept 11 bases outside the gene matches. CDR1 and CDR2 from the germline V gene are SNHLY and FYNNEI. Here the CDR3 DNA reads TGTGCCAGCAGCGGAGCGGGAGCCCCTGGGGAGACCCAGTACTTC. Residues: CASSGAGAPGETQYF.

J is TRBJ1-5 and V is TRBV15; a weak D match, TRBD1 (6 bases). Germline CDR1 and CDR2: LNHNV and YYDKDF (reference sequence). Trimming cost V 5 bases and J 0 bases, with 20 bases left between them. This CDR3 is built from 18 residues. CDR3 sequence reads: CATSPLRGGTYSNQPQHF. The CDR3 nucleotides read TGTGCCACCAGCCCCCTCCGAGGGGGGACGTATAGCAATCAGCCCCAGCATTTT. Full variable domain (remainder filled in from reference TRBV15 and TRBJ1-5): DAMVIQNPRYQVTQFGKPVTLSCSQTLNHNVMYWYQQKSSQAPKLLFHYYDKDFNNEADTPDNFQSRRPNTSFCFLDIRSPGLGDTAMYLCATSPLRGGTYSNQPQHFGDGTRLSIL.

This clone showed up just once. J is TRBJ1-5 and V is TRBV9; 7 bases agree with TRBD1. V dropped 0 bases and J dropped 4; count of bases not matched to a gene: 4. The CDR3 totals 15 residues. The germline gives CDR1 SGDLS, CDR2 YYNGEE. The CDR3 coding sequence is TGTGCCAGCAGCGTAGCGTCAGGGGGTAATCAGCCCCAGCATTTT. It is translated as CASSVASGGNQPQHF.

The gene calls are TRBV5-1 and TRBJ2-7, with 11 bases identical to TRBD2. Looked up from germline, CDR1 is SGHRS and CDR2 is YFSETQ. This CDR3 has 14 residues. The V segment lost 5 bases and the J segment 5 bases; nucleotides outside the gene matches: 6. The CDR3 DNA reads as TGCGCCAGCAGGGCCCTAGCGGGAGGCCACGAGCAGTACTTC. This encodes CASRALAGGHEQYF.

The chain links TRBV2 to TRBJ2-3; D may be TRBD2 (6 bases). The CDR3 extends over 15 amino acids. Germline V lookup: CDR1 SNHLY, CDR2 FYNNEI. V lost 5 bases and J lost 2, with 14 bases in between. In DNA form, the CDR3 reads TGTGCCAGCAGTCCGCTAGCGCTGATCACAGATACGCAGTATTTT. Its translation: CASSPLALITDTQYF.

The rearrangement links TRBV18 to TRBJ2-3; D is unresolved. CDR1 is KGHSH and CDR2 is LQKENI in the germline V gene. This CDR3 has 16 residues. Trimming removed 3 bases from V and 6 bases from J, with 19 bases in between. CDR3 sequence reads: CASSPTFLGSRDTQYF. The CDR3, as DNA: TGTGCCAGCTCACCGACCTTTTTGGGGTCACGGGATACGCAGTATTTT.

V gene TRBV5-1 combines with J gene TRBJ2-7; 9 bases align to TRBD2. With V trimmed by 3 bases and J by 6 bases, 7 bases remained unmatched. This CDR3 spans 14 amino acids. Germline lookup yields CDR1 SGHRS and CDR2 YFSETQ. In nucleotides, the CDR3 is TGCGCCAGCAGCTACGGGACTAGCAGGGTCGAGCAGTACTTC. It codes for CASSYGTSRVEQYF.

The CDR3 bases are TGTGCCAGCAGCCCCGGACTAGCGGGATCCCACGAGCAGTACTTC. Translating gives CASSPGLAGSHEQYF. The rearrangement links TRBV11-3 to TRBJ2-7; TRBD2 aligns across 12 bases. CDR1 SGHNT and CDR2 YENEEA come from the germline V gene. Unmatched junction bases numbered 7, after V lost 5 bases and J lost 5 bases. The CDR3 is 15 residues long.

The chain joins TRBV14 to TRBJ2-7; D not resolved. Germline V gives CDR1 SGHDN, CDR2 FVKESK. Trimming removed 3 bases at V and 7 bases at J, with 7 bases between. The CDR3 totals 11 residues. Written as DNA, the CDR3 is TGTGCCAGCAGCCACATGTGGGAGCAGTACTTC. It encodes CASSHMWEQYF.

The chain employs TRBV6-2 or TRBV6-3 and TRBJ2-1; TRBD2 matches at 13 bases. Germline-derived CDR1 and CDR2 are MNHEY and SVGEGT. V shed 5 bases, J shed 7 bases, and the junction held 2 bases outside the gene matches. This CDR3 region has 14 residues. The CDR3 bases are TGTGCCAGCAGTCTGGGACTAGCGGGGAATGAGCAGTTCTTC. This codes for CASSLGLAGNEQFF.

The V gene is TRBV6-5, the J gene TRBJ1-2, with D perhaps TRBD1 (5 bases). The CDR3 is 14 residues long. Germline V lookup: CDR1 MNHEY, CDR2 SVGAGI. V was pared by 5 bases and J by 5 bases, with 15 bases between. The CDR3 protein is CASSTPGLIYGYTF. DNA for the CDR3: TGTGCCAGCAGTACTCCGGGACTCATTTATGGCTACACCTTC.

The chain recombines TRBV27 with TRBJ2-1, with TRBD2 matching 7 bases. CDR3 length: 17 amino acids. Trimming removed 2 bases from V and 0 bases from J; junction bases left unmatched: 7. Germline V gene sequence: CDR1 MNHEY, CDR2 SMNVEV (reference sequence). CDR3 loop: CASSLPPSSGSYNEQFF. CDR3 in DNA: TGTGCCAGCAGTTTACCCCCTTCTAGCGGCTCCTACAATGAGCAGTTCTTC.

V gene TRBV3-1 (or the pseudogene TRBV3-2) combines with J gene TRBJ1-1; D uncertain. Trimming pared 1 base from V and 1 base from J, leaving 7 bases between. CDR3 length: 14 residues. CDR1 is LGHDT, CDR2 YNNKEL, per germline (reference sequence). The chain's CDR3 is CASSQGQRNTEAFF. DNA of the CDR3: TGTGCCAGCAGCCAAGGGCAGAGGAACACTGAAGCTTTCTTT.

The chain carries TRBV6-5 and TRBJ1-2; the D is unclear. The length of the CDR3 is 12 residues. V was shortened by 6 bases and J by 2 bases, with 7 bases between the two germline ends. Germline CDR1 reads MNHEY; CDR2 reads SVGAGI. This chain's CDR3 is CASRTKNYGYTF. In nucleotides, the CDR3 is TGTGCCAGCAGGACCAAGAACTATGGCTACACCTTC.

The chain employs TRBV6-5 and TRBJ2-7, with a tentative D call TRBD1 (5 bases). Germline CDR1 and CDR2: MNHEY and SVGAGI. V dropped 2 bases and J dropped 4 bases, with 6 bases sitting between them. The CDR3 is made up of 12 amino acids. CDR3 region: CASSYRGYEQYF. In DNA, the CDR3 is TGTGCCAGCAGTTACAGGGGATACGAGCAGTACTTC.

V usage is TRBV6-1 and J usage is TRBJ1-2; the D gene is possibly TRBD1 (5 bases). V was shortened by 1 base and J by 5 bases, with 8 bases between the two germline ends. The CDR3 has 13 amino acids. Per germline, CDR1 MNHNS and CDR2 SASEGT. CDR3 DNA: TGTGCCAGCAGTGAAGGGGAGGGGTATGGCTACACCTTC. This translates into CASSEGEGYGYTF.

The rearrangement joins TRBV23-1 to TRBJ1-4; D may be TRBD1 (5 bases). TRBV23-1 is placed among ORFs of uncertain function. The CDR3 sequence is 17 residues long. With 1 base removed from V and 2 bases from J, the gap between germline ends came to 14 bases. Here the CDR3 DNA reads TGCGCCAGCAGTCAATGTACAATCGGGGCGACTAATGAAAAACTGTTTTTT. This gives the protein CASSQCTIGATNEKLFF.

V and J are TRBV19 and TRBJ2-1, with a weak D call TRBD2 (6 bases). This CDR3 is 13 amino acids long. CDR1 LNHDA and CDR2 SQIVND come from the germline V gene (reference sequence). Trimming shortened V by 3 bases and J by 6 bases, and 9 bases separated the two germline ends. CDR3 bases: TGTGCCAGTAGTATCGGAGGGGCCAATGAGCAGTTCTTC. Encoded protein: CASSIGGANEQFF.